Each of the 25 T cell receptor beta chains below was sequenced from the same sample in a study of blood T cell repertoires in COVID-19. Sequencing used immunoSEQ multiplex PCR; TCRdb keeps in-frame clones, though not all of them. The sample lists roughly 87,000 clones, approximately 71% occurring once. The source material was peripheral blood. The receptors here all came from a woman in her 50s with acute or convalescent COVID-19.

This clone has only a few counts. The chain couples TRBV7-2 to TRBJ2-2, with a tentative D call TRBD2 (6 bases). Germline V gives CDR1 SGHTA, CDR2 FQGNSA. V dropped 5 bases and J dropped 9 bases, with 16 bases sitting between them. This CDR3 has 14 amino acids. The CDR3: CASSPGTPSRELFF. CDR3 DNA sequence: TGTGCCAGCAGCCCGGGGACTCCTTCCCGGGAGCTGTTTTTT.

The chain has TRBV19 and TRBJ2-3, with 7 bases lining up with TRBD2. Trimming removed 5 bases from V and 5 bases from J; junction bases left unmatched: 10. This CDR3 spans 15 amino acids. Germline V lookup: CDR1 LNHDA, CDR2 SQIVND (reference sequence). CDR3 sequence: CASSLGLGKQDTQYF. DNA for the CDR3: TGTGCCAGTAGTCTCGGACTAGGGAAACAAGATACGCAGTATTTT.

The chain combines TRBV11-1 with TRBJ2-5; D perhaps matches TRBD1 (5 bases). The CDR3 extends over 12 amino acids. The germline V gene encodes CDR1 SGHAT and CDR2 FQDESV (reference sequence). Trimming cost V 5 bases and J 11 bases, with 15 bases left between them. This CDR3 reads CASSPYQGSQYF. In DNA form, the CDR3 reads TGTGCCAGCAGCCCTTACCAGGGATCGCAGTACTTC.

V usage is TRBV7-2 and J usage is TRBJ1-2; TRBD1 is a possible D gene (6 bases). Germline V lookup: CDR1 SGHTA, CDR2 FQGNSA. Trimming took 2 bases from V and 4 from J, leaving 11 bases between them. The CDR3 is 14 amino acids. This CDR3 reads CASSLQGGGYGYTF. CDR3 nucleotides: TGTGCCAGCAGCTTACAGGGAGGGGGCTATGGCTACACCTTC.

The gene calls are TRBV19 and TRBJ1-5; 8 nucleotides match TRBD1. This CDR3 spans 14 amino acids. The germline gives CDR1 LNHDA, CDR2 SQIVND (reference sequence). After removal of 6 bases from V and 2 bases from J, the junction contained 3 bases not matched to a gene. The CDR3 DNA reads TGTGCCAGTAGACCAGGGGGCGGCAATCAGCCCCAGCATTTT. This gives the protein CASRPGGGNQPQHF. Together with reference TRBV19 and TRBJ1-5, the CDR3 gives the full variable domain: DGGITQSPKYLFRKEGQNVTLSCEQNLNHDAMYWYRQDPGQGLRLIYYSQIVNDFQKGDIAEGYSVSREKKESFPLTVTSAQKNPTAFYLCASRPGGGNQPQHFGDGTRLSIL.

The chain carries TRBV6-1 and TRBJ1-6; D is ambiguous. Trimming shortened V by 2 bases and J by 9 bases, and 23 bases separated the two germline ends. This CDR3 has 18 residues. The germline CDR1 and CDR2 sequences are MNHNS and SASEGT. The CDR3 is CASSETVAGGPNLSPLHF. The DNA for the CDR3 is TGTGCCAGCAGTGAAACTGTAGCGGGAGGCCCGAATCTTTCACCCCTCCACTTT.

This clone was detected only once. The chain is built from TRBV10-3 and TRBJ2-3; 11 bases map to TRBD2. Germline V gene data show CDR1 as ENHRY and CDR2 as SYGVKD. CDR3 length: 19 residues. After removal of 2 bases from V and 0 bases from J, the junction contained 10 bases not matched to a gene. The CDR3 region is CAISEAHGTSGGSTDTQYF. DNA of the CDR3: TGTGCCATCAGTGAGGCCCACGGGACTAGCGGAGGGAGCACAGATACGCAGTATTTT.

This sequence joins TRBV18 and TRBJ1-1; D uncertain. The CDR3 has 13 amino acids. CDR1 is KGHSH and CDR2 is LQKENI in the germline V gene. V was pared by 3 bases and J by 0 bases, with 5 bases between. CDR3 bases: TGTGCCAGCTCACCCGAGATGAACACTGAAGCTTTCTTT. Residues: CASSPEMNTEAFF. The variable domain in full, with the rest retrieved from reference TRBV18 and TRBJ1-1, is NAGVMQNPRHLVRRRGQEARLRCSPMKGHSHVYWYRQLPEEGLKFMVYLQKENIIDESGMPKERFSAEFPKEGPSILRIQQVVRGDSAAYFCASSPEMNTEAFFGQGTRLTVV.

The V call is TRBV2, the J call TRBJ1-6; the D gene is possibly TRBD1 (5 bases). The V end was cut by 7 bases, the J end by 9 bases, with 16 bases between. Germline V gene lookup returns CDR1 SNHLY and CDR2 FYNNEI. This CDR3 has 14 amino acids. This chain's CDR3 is CASIGGDLGSPLHF. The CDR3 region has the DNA TGTGCCAGCATTGGGGGGGACCTGGGTTCACCCCTCCACTTT.

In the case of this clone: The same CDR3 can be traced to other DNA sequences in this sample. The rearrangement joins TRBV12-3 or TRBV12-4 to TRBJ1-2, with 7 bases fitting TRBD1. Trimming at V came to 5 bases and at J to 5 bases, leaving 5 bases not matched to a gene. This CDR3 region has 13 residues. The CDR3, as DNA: TGTGCCAGCAGTCGATCAGGGGGGTATGGCTACACCTTC. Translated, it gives CASSRSGGYGYTF.

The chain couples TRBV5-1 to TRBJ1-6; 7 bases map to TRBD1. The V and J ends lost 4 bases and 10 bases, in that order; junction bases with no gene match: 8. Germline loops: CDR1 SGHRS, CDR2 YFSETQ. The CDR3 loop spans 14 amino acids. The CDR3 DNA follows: TGCGCCAGCAGCGCGACAGGGAAGGAATCACCCCTCCACTTT. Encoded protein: CASSATGKESPLHF.

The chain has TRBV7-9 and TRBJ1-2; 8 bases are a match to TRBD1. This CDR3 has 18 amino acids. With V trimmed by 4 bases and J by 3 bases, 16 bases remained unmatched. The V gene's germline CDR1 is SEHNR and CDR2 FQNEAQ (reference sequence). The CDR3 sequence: CASSSSDRGREEYYGYTF. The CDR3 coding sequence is TGTGCCAGCAGCTCATCCGACAGGGGAAGAGAAGAATACTATGGCTACACCTTC.

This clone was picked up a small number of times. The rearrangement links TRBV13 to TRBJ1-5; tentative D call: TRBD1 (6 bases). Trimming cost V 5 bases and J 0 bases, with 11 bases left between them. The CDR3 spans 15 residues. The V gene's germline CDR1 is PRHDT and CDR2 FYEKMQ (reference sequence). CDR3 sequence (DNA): TGTGCCAGCAGCGACGGACAGATTAGCAATCAGCCCCAGCATTTT. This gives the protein CASSDGQISNQPQHF.

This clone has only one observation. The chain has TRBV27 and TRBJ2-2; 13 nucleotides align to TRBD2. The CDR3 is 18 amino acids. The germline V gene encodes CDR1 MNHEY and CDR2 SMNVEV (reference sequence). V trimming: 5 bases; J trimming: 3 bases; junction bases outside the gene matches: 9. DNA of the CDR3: TGTGCCAGCAGTCGCGCCCCGGGACTAGCGGGGCACACCGGGGAGCTGTTTTTT. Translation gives CASSRAPGLAGHTGELFF.

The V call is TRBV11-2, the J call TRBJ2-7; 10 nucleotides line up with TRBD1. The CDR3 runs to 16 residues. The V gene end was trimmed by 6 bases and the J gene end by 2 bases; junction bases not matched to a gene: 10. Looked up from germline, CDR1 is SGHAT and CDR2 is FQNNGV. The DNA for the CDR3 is TGTGCCAGCAGGGCCCTGTCCGGGACAGGGGCCTACGAGCAGTACTTC. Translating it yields CASRALSGTGAYEQYF.

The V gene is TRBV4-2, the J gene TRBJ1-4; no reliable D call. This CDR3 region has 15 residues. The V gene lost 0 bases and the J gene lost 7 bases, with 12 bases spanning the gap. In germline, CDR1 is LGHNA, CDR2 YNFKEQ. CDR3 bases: TGTGCCAGCAGCCAAGATAGAGCGGAGGGTGAAAAACTGTTTTTT. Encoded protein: CASSQDRAEGEKLFF.

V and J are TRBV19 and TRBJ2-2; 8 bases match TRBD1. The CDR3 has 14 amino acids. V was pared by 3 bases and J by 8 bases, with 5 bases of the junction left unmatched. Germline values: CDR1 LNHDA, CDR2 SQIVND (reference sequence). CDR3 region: CASSIQGATGELFF. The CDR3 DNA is TGTGCCAGTAGTATCCAGGGGGCAACAGGGGAGCTGTTTTTT.

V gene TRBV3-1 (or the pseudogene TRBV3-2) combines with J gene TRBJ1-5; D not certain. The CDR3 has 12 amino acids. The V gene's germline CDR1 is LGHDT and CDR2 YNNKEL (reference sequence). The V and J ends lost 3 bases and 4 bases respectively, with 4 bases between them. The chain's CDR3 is CASSHSNQPQHF. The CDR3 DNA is TGTGCCAGCAGCCATTCGAATCAGCCCCAGCATTTT.

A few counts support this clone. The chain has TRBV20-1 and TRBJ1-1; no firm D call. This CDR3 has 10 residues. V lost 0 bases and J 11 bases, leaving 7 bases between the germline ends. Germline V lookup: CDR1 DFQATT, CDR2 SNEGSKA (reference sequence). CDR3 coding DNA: TGCAGTGCTAGAGAGGGCAAGGCTTTCTTT. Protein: CSAREGKAFF.

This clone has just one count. CDR3 DNA sequence: TGTGCCAGCAGCCAGGCCAACGGGGACACTGAAGCTTTCTTT. Its protein is CASSQANGDTEAFF. This chain uses TRBV7-8 with TRBJ1-1; D is ambiguous. Per the germline V gene, CDR1 is SGHVS and CDR2 is FQNEAQ. V was clipped by 5 bases and J by 3 bases, with 13 bases between them. This CDR3 spans 14 amino acids.

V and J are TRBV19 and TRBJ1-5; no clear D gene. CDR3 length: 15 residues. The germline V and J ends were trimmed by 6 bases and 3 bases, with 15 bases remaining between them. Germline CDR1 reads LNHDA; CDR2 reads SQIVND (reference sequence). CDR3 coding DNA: TGTGCCAGTAGCCAGAGGACGGGATACAATCAGCCCCAGCATTTT. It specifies CASSQRTGYNQPQHF.

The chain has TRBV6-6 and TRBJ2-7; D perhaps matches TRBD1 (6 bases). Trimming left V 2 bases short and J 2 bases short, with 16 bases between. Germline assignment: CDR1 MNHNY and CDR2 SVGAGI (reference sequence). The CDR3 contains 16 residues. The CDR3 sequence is CASSYPRGKGTYEQYF. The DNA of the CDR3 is TGTGCCAGCAGTTACCCGAGGGGGAAAGGGACCTACGAGCAGTACTTC.

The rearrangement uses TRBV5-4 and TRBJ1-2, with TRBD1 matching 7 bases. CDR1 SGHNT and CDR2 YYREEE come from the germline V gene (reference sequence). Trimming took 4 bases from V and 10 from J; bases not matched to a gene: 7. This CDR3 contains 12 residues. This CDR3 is CASSPGQRNYTF. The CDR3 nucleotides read TGTGCCAGCAGCCCGGGACAGAGAAACTACACCTTC.

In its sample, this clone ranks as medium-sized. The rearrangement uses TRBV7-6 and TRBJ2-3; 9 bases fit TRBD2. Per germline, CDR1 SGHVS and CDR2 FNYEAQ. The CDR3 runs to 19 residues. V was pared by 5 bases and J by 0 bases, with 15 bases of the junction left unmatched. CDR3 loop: CASSLGASGASPSTDTQYF. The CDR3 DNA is TGTGCCAGCAGCCTAGGGGCTAGCGGGGCTTCCCCGAGCACAGATACGCAGTATTTT.

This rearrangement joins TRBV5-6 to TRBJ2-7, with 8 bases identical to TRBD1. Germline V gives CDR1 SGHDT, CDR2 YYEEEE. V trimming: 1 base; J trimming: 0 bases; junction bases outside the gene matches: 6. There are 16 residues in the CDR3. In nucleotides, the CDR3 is TGTGCCAGCAGCTTGTTCGGGACAGGAATCTCCTACGAGCAGTACTTC. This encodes CASSLFGTGISYEQYF.